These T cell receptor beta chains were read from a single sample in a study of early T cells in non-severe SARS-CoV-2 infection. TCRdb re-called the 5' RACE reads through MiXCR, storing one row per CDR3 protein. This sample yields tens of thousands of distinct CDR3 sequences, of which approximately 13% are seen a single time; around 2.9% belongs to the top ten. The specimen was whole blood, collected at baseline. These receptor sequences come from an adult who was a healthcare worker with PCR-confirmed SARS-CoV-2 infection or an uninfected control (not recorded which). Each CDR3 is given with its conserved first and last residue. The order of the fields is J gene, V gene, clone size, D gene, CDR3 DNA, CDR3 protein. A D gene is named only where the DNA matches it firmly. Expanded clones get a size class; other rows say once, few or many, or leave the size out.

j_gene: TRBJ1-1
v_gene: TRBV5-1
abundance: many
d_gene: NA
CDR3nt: TGCGCCAGCAGCTTGGGGACGAACACTGAAGCTTTCTTT
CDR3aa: CASSLGTNTEAFF

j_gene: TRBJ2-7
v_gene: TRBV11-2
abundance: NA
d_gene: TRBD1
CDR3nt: TGTGCCAGCAGCCGCCTGGGACAGAGCTACGAGCAGTACTTC
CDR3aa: CASSRLGQSYEQYF

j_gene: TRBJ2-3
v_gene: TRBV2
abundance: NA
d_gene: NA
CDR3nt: TGTGCCAGCACGATGACAGATACGCAGTATTTT
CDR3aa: CASTMTDTQYF

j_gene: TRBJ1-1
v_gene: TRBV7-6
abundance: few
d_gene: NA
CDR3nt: TGTGCCAGCAGCTTAAGCTGGGGGGGCACTGAAGCTTTCTTT
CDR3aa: CASSLSWGGTEAFF

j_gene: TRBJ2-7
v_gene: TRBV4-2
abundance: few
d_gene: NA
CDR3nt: TGTGCCAGCAGAGACCTAGGGACCACGGGAGAGCAGTACTTC
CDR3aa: CASRDLGTTGEQYF

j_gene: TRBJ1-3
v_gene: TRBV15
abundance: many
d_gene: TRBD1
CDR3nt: TGTGCCACCAGCAGAGATCCCCCTTTCGGACAGGGGGTATTTGGAAACACCATATATTTT
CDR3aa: CATSRDPPFGQGVFGNTIYF

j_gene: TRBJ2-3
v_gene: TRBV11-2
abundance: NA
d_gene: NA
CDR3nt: TGTGCCAGCAGCTTCGGTGCGGATACGCAGTATTTT
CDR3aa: CASSFGADTQYF

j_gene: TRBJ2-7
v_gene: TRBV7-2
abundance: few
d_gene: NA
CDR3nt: TGTGCCAGCAGCTTAGATCACAGGGCCTACGAGCAGTACTTC
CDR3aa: CASSLDHRAYEQYF

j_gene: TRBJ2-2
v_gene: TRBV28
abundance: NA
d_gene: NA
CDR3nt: TGTGCCAGCAGTTTAAACCCTCTGACCGGGGAGCTGTTTTTT
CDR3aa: CASSLNPLTGELFF

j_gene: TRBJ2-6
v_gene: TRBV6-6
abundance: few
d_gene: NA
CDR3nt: TGTGCCAGCACCCTCGGTAAGGGGGTTTCTGGGGCCAACGTCCTGACTTTC
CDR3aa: CASTLGKGVSGANVLTF

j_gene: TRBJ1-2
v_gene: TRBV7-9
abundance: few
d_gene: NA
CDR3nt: TGTGCCAGCAGCTTAGTTTCCGAACTTTATGGCTACACCTTC
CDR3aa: CASSLVSELYGYTF

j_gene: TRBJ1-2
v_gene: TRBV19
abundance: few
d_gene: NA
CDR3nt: TGTGCCACGACAGGACCGGCCTTTAACTATGGCTACACCTTC
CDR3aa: CATTGPAFNYGYTF

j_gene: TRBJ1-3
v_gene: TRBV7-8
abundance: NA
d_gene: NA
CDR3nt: TGTGCCTCTACACGGAACTCTGGAAACACCATATATTTT
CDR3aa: CASTRNSGNTIYF

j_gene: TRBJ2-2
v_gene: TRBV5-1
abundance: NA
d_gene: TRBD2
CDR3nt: TGCGCCAGCAGCCTTCTTAGCGGGGCGAGCACCGGGGAGCTGTTTTTT
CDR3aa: CASSLLSGASTGELFF

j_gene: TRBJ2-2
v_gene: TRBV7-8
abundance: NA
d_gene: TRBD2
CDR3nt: TGTGCCAGCAGCTTATCCCAGGGAGCGGGACCCCTCGGCGGGGAGCTGTTTTTT
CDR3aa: CASSLSQGAGPLGGELFF

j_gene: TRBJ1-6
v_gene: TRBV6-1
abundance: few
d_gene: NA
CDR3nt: TGTGCCAGCGGACGGGAGGGAACGGTGACAAATTCACCCCTCCACTTT
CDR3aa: CASGREGTVTNSPLHF

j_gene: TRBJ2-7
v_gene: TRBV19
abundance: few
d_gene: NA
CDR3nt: TGTGCCAGTAGTATAGATCCCACGGACAGCCCGAACTACGAGCAGTACTTC
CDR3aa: CASSIDPTDSPNYEQYF

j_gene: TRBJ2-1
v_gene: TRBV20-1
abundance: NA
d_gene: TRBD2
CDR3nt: TGCAGTGCTAGAATGGGACTAGTATTCAATGAGCAGTTCTTC
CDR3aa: CSARMGLVFNEQFF

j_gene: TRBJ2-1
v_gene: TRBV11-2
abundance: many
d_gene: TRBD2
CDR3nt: TGTGCCAGCAGCCGGGGACTAGCGGCCCTTGGGCGCTACAATGAGCAGTTCTTC
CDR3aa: CASSRGLAALGRYNEQFF

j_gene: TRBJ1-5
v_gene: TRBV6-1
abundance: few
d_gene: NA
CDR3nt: TGTGCCAGTGCGGGGGAGTTCGGGTTCAATCAGCCCCAGCATTTT
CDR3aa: CASAGEFGFNQPQHF

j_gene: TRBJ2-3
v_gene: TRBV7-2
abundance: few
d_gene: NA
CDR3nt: TGTGCCAGCAGCACACAGGGATGGGAGACAGATACGCAGTATTTT
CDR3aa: CASSTQGWETDTQYF

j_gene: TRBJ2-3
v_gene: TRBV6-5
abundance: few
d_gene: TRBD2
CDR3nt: TGTGCCAGCAGGCCTTCCCCTAGCGGGTATTACACAGATACGCAGTATTTT
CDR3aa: CASRPSPSGYYTDTQYF

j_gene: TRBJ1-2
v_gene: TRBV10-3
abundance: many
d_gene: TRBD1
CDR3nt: TGTGCCATCAGTGAGGGTCCGGGACAGGGCGGCTACACCTTC
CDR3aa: CAISEGPGQGGYTF

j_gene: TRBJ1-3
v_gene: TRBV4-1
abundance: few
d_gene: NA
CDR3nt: TGCGCCAGCAGCCAAGTGGCGGGGGGGGCAATTGGAAACACCATATATTTT
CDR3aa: CASSQVAGGAIGNTIYF

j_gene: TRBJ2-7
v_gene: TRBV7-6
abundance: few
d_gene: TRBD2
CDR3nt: TGTGCCAGCAGCTTAAACCCAGCGGGGCGACCCTACGAGCAGTACTTC
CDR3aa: CASSLNPAGRPYEQYF

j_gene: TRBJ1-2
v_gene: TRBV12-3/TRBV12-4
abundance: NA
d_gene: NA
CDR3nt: TGTGCCAGCAGTCTCCAGGACACGTCTAACTATGGCTACACCTTC
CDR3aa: CASSLQDTSNYGYTF

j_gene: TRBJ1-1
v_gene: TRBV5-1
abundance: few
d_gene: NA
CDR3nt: TGCGCCAGCAGCTTGAACAGGGCTAGCACTGAAGCTTTCTTT
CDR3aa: CASSLNRASTEAFF

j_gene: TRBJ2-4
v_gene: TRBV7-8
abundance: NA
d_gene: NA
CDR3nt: TGTGCCAGCAGCCAGGATCTTAAAAACATTCAGTACTTC
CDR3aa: CASSQDLKNIQYF

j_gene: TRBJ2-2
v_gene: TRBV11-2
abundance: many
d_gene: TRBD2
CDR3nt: TGTGCCAGCAGCTTAGGCCCGGGACTAGCGGGGGGCACCGGGGAGCTGTTTTTT
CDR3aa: CASSLGPGLAGGTGELFF

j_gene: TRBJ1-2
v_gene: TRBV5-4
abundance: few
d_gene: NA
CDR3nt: TGTGCCAGCAGCTTGTACAGGGAAGAGGTCTATGGCTACACCTTC
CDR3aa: CASSLYREEVYGYTF

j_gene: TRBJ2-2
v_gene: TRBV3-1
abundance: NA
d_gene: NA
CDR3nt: TGTGCCAGCAGCCAAGCAGCCGGGGGCGGGGAGCTGTTTTTT
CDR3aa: CASSQAAGGGELFF

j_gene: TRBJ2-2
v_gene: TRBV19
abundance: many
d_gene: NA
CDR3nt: TGTGCCAGTAGTGAGGGCAGAAAGAACACCGGGGAGCTGTTTTTT
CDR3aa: CASSEGRKNTGELFF

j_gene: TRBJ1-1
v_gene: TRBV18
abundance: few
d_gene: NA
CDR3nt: TGTGCCAGCTCACTTGTAGGGAAGAACACTGAAGCTTTCTTT
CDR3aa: CASSLVGKNTEAFF

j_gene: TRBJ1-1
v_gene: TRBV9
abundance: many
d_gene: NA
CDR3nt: TGTGCCAGCAGCGCCGCCCAGGGAGGCGGCACTGAAGCTTTCTTT
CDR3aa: CASSAAQGGGTEAFF

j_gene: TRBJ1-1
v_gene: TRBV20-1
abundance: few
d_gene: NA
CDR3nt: TGCAGTGCTAGTCCATTGAGTAACGGCTTGAACACTGAAGCTTTCTTT
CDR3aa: CSASPLSNGLNTEAFF

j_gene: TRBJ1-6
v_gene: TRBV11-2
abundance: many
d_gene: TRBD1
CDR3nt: TGTGCCAGCAGCGCAGACAGGGTTAATTCACCCCTCCACTTT
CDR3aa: CASSADRVNSPLHF

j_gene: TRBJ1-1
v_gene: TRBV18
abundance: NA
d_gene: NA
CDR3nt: TGTGCCAGCTCACCCTTACCGATTGCGAACACTGAAGCTTTCTTT
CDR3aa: CASSPLPIANTEAFF

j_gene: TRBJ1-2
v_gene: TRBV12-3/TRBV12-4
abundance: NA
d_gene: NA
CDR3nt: TGTGCCAGCAGTTTAAGTCAGGGGAACTATGGCTACGCCTTC
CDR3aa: CASSLSQGNYGYAF

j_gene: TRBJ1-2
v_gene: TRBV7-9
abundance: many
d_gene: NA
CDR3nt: TGTGCCAGCAGCTTCAGGGCAGATGGCTACACCTTC
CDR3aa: CASSFRADGYTF